These T cell receptor beta chains were read from a single sample in a study of blood T cells in healthy people across ages. TCRdb fed the 5' RACE reads into MiXCR, producing one record per CDR3 protein. This repertoire shows approximately 600,000 distinct CDR3 sequences, approximately 59% found once; its top ten account for 30% to 40%. Source material: blood. These receptors all come from a man aged 60 to 69 in good health. The CDR3 runs from the conserved cysteine through the conserved F or W. Fields, in order: clone size, V gene, D gene, J gene, CDR3 DNA, CDR3 protein. D genes are given only for firm matches. Clone size is stated in some rows and not others, as once, few, many or a class when expanded.

>.|TRBV6-2/TRBV6-3|.|TRBJ2-1
TGTGCCAGCAGCCACCGGGCGGAGAAGCAGTTCTTC
CASSHRAEKQFF
>few|TRBV12-3/TRBV12-4|.|TRBJ2-2
TGTGCCAGCAGGCTGACAAACACCGGGGAGCTGTTTTTT
CASRLTNTGELFF
>.|TRBV11-2|TRBD1|TRBJ2-4
TGTGCCAGCAGCTTGGGACAGGGGGCGCGCATTCAGTACTTC
CASSLGQGARIQYF
>.|TRBV11-2|TRBD2|TRBJ2-3
TGTGCCAGCAGCTTAGACGGGGGGAAGCGGGAGCCAGATACGCAGTATTTT
CASSLDGGKREPDTQYF
>.|TRBV11-2|.|TRBJ1-1
TGTGCCAGCAGCCCCCCCGGCAGGGGTGGGGGGAACACTGAAGCTTTCTTT
CASSPPGRGGGNTEAFF
>.|TRBV5-1|TRBD1|TRBJ2-1
TGCGCCAGCACGGGACAGGGGTTAAATGAGCAGTTCTTC
CASTGQGLNEQFF
>.|TRBV4-2|TRBD2|TRBJ2-3
TGTGCCAGCAGCTTTAGCGGGGGGGACCTCGATACGCAGTATTTT
CASSFSGGDLDTQYF
>.|TRBV20-1|TRBD2|TRBJ2-1
TGCAGTGCTAGAGATCCTGTCGGGGGGGGCTACAATGAGCAGTTCTTC
CSARDPVGGGYNEQFF
>.|TRBV9|TRBD1|TRBJ1-5
TGTGCCAGCAGCGTAGACAGGGGCGGTCAGCCCCAGCATTTT
CASSVDRGGQPQHF
>.|TRBV9|.|TRBJ2-5
TGTGCCAGCAGCGTAGCTGGGGGGCGATCGCAAGAGACCCAGTACTTC
CASSVAGGRSQETQYF